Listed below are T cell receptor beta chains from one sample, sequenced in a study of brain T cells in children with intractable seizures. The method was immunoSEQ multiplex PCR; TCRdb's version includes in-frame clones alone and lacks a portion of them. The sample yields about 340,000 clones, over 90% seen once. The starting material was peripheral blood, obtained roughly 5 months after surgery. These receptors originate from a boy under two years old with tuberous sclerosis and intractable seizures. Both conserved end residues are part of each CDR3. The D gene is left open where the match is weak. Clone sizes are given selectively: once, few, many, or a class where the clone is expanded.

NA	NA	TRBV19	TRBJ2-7	CASSIDESSYEQYF	TGTGCCAGTAGTATAGACGAGTCCTCCTACGAGCAGTACTTC
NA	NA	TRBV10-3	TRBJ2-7	CAIRDHYAGAYEQYF	TGTGCCATCAGAGACCACTATGCTGGGGCCTACGAGCAGTACTTC
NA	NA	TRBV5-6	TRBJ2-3	CASTRGASGYTDTQYF	TGTGCCAGCACTCGGGGGGCTAGCGGTTACACAGATACGCAGTATTTT
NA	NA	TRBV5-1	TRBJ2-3	CASSSRAGSTQRTDTQYF	TGCGCCAGCAGCTCCCGGGCTGGCTCCACACAACGCACAGATACGCAGTATTTT
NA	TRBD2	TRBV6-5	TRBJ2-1	CASSYWAGGKTGVEFF	TGTGCCAGCAGTTACTGGGCGGGAGGGAAAACGGGAGTGGAGTTCTTC
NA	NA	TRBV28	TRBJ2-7	CASSPPRAPWEQYF	TGTGCCAGCAGCCCCCCTAGGGCGCCGTGGGAGCAGTACTTC
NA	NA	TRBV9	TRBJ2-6	CASGRRSSGANVLTF	TGTGCCAGCGGGAGGAGGAGCTCTGGGGCCAACGTCCTGACTTTC
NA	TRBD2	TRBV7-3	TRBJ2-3	CASSLSPPSGGTDTQYF	TGTGCCAGCAGCCTATCCCCCCCTAGCGGGGGTACAGATACGCAGTATTTT
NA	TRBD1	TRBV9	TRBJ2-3	CASSPQMRGQGFTDTQYF	TGTGCCAGCAGCCCCCAGATGAGGGGGCAGGGTTTCACAGATACGCAGTATTTT
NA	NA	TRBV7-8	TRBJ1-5	CASSLRDDQPQHF	TGTGCCAGCAGCTTAAGGGACGATCAGCCCCAGCATTTT
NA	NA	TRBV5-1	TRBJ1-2	CASSLRSGEYGYTF	TGCGCCAGCAGCTTGCGCTCAGGGGAGTATGGCTACACCTTC
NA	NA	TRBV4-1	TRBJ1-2	CASSHLEANYGYTF	TGCGCCAGCAGCCATTTGGAAGCTAACTATGGCTACACCTTC
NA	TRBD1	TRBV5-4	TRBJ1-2	CASSLDRYGYTF	TGTGCCAGCAGCCTGGACAGGTATGGCTACACCTTC
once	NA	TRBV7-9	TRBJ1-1	CASSLFHGNTEAFF	TGTGCCAGCAGCTTGTTTCACGGGAACACTGAAGCTTTCTTT
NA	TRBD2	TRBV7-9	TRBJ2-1	CASSLSSGSGGNEQFF	TGTGCCAGCAGCTTATCGAGCGGGAGTGGGGGCAATGAGCAGTTCTTC
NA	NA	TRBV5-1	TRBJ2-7	CASSFGPDSYEQYF	TGCGCCAGCAGCTTCGGTCCGGACTCCTACGAGCAGTACTTC
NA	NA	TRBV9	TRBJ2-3	CASSGGGSTDTQYF	TGTGCCAGCAGCGGAGGCGGGTCCACAGATACGCAGTATTTT
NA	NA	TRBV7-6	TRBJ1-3	CASSSTESGNTIYF	TGTGCCAGCAGCTCAACAGAGTCTGGAAACACCATATATTTT
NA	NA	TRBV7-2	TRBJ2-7	CASSLKLAGAYEQYF	TGTGCCAGCAGCTTAAAGTTGGCAGGAGCCTACGAGCAGTACTTC
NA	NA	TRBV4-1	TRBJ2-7	CASSQVGLSYEQYF	TGCGCCAGCAGCCAAGTGGGACTGAGCTACGAGCAGTACTTC
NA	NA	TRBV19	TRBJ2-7	CASSGEGGYYEQYF	TGTGCCAGTAGCGGAGAGGGGGGTTACTACGAGCAGTACTTC
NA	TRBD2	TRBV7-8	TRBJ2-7	CASSPQGGGAYEQYF	TGTGCCAGCAGCCCCCAGGGCGGGGGGGCTTACGAGCAGTACTTC
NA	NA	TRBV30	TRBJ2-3	CAWSTGSTDTQYF	TGTGCCTGGAGTACCGGCTCTACAGATACGCAGTATTTT
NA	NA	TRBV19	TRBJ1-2	CASSPGVSEETF	TGTGCCAGTAGTCCAGGGGTCAGCGAAGAGACCTTC
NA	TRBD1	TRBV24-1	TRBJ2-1	CATSGTGGSYNEQFF	TGTGCCACCAGTGGGACAGGGGGCTCCTACAATGAGCAGTTCTTC
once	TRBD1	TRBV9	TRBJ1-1	CASSGTGGNTEAFF	TGTGCCAGCAGCGGCACAGGGGGCAACACTGAAGCTTTCTTT
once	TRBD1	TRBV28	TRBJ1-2	CASITTGGGYTF	TGTGCCAGCATCACTACAGGGGGTGGCTACACCTTC
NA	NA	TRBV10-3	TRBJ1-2	CAIRKVGQGQGYTF	TGTGCCATCAGGAAGGTGGGGCAGGGACAAGGCTACACCTTC
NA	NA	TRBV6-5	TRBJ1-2	CASSYSPQSPYGYTF	TGTGCCAGCAGTTACTCTCCACAGTCACCGTATGGCTACACCTTC
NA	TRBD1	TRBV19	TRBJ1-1	CASTRGITEAFF	TGTGCCAGTACCAGGGGGATAACTGAAGCTTTCTTT
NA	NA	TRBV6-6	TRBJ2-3	CASTSNRLEGDTQYF	TGTGCCAGCACATCCAACAGACTGGAAGGGGATACGCAGTATTTT
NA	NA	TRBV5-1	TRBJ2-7	CASSADGYYEQYF	TGCGCCAGCAGCGCGGACGGGTACTACGAGCAGTACTTC
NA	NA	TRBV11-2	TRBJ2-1	CASSFRPLYNEQFF	TGTGCCAGCAGCTTCCGGCCCCTCTACAATGAGCAGTTCTTC
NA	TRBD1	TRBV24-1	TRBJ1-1	CATSDPGQGTEAFF	TGTGCCACCAGTGACCCGGGACAGGGCACTGAAGCTTTCTTT
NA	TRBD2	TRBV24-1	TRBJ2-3	CATSDSTSGHPDTQYF	TGTGCCACCAGTGACTCAACTAGCGGCCATCCGGATACGCAGTATTTT
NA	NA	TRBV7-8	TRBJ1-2	CASSPGVYGYTF	TGTGCCAGCAGCCCAGGGGTCTATGGCTACACCTTC
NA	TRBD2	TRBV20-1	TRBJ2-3	CSASRTSARTDTQYF	TGCAGTGCTAGTCGGACTAGCGCCCGCACAGATACGCAGTATTTT
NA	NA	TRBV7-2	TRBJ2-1	CASSSSRGYNEQFF	TGTGCCAGCAGCTCCTCCAGGGGCTACAATGAGCAGTTCTTC
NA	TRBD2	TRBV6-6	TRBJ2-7	CASSLRLAGAGYEQYF	TGTGCCAGCAGTTTACGACTAGCGGGAGCGGGCTACGAGCAGTACTTC
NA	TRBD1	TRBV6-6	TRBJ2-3	CASSHPLSGGGTDTQYF	TGTGCCAGCAGTCACCCACTTTCAGGGGGCGGGACAGATACGCAGTATTTT
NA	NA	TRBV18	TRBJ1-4	CASSPLLVGAATNEKLFF	TGTGCCAGCTCACCTCTATTGGTAGGCGCTGCAACTAATGAAAAACTGTTTTTT
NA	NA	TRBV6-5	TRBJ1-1	CASSLGRDVTEAFF	TGTGCCAGCAGTTTGGGCAGGGATGTCACTGAAGCTTTCTTT
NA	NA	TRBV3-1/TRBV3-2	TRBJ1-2	CASSQDSTGSGGYTF	TGTGCCAGCAGCCAAGATTCGACCGGGAGTGGGGGCTACACCTTC
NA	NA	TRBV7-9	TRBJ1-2	CASSFPPFSVTNYGYTF	TGTGCCAGCAGCTTCCCGCCTTTTTCGGTCACTAACTATGGCTACACCTTC
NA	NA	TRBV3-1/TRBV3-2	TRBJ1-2	CASSQEAAPYGYTF	TGTGCCAGCAGCCAAGAGGCAGCCCCCTATGGCTACACCTTC
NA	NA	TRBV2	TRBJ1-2	CASSRNGAGGYTF	TGTGCCAGCAGTCGAAATGGCGCTGGTGGCTACACCTTC
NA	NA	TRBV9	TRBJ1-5	CASSVDVRQPQHF	TGTGCCAGCAGCGTAGATGTTAGACAGCCCCAGCATTTT
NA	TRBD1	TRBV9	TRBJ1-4	CASSDGTGDEKLFF	TGTGCCAGCAGCGACGGGACAGGGGATGAAAAACTGTTTTTT
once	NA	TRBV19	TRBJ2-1	CASSIVGGALNNEQFF	TGTGCCAGTAGTATAGTTGGGGGGGCCCTTAACAATGAGCAGTTCTTC
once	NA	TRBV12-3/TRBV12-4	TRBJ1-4	CASSLSGNEKLFF	TGTGCCAGCAGTTTATCCGGGAATGAAAAACTGTTTTTT
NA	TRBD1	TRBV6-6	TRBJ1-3	CASSYLGQGIVDF	TGTGCCAGCAGTTACCTGGGACAGGGCATCGTAGATTTT
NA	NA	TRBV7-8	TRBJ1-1	CASHGNTEAFF	TGTGCCTCCCACGGAAACACTGAAGCTTTCTTT